This T cell receptor (beta chain) came from a study of blood T cell repertoires in COVID-19. The overall study: The origin of the acute and convalescent COVID-19 samples was the United States, Italy and Spain. From T cells, B-cell-depleted T cells, or PBMCs came the material, which was cDNA or gDNA.

On this clone itself: The sample contains more than one DNA sequence encoding this CDR3.

As processed by the authors: Estimated nucleated cell counts came from reference gene primer amplification. TCRdb keeps only in-frame clones here, not all; method: immunoSEQ multiplex PCR. V, J and clone size are those of that table, while D and trimming were read from the DNA. The table lists about 90,000 clones, approximately 89% of them singletons. Sequencing input: peripheral blood. The source of this sequence is a human donor with active COVID-19. The donor label of this sample is uncertain.

The CDR3 here is CASSVGQGGTEAFF. The DNA for the CDR3 is TGTGCCAGCAGCGTGGGGCAGGGGGGCACTGAAGCTTTCTTT. The gene calls are TRBV9 and TRBJ1-1; 7 bases are a match to TRBD1. The J segment lost 4 bases and the V segment lost 2 bases, leaving 5 bases of the junction unmatched. Germline assignment: CDR1 SGDLS and CDR2 YYNGEE. The CDR3 is 14 amino acids.